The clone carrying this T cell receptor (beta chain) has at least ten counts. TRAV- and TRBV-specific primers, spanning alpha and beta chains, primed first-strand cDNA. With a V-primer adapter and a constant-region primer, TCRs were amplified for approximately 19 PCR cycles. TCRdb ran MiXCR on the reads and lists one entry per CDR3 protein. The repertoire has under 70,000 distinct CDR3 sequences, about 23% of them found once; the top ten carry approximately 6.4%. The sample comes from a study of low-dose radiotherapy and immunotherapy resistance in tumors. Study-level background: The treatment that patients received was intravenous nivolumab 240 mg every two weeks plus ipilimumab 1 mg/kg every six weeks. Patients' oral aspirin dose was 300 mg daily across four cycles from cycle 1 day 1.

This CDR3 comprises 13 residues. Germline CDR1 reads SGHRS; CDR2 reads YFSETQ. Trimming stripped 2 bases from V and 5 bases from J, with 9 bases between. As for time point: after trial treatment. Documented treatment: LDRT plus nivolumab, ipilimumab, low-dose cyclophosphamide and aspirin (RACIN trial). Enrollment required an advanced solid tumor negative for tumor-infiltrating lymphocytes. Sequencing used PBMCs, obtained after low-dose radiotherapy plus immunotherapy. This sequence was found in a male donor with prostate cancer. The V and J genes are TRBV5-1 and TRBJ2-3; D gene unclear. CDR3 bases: TGCGCCAGCAGCTTAGGTTCGAGAGATACGCAGTATTTT. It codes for CASSLGSRDTQYF.